A selection of T cell receptor beta chains follows, all from one sample in a study of identical twins. TCRdb ran MiXCR on the 5' RACE reads and lists one entry per CDR3 protein. In the table there are approximately 600,000 distinct CDR3 sequences, more than 9% of which are singletons. Another study also made use of these data, one on yellow fever vaccine responses in identical twins.

Specimen: PBMCs. Receptors were obtained from a woman younger than 30 in good health. CDR3s leave out the opening cysteine and the closing phenylalanine or tryptophan. D genes are given only for firm matches.

v_call: TRBV20-1
d_call: -
j_call: TRBJ2-1
cdr3_aa: SAGDRSGAGNEQF

v_call: TRBV5-1
d_call: TRBD1
j_call: TRBJ2-5
cdr3_aa: ASSFDRGLETQY

v_call: TRBV7-2
d_call: -
j_call: TRBJ2-7
cdr3_aa: ASSRFVGTYEQY

v_call: TRBV20-1
d_call: -
j_call: TRBJ2-7
cdr3_aa: SARDQRTYGYEQY

v_call: TRBV7-9
d_call: TRBD2
j_call: TRBJ2-3
cdr3_aa: ASSTVAGPTDTQY

v_call: TRBV29-1
d_call: -
j_call: TRBJ1-1
cdr3_aa: SVAGGGMNTEAF

v_call: TRBV29-1
d_call: -
j_call: TRBJ2-4
cdr3_aa: SVDEGGTKNIQY

v_call: TRBV10-3
d_call: TRBD2
j_call: TRBJ2-2
cdr3_aa: AISESTGLAPGELF

v_call: TRBV30
d_call: TRBD1
j_call: TRBJ2-5
cdr3_aa: AWNTGTGQETQY

v_call: TRBV27
d_call: -
j_call: TRBJ2-5
cdr3_aa: ASSYGGGTQY

v_call: TRBV30
d_call: -
j_call: TRBJ1-6
cdr3_aa: AWSVGGSPLH

v_call: TRBV12-3/TRBV12-4
d_call: TRBD2
j_call: TRBJ2-1
cdr3_aa: ASSPRAGVLNEQF

v_call: TRBV25-1
d_call: -
j_call: TRBJ2-5
cdr3_aa: ASGRDQETQY

v_call: TRBV29-1
d_call: TRBD2
j_call: TRBJ2-5
cdr3_aa: SVDAGGGETQY

v_call: TRBV29-1
d_call: TRBD1
j_call: TRBJ1-5
cdr3_aa: SVRQGEQPQH

v_call: TRBV12-3/TRBV12-4
d_call: -
j_call: TRBJ1-4
cdr3_aa: AARRDPNEKLF

v_call: TRBV7-9
d_call: -
j_call: TRBJ1-1
cdr3_aa: ASSPSAPNTEAF

v_call: TRBV20-1
d_call: TRBD1
j_call: TRBJ2-7
cdr3_aa: SAIPRDSSYEQY

v_call: TRBV11-2
d_call: TRBD2
j_call: TRBJ2-7
cdr3_aa: ASSLLAGYSYEQY

v_call: TRBV10-3
d_call: TRBD1
j_call: TRBJ2-2
cdr3_aa: AIRGQGAEATGELF

v_call: TRBV18
d_call: -
j_call: TRBJ1-1
cdr3_aa: ASSPLATVEAF

v_call: TRBV7-9
d_call: -
j_call: TRBJ2-7
cdr3_aa: ASSPGDRQIPYEQY

v_call: TRBV7-9
d_call: -
j_call: TRBJ2-3
cdr3_aa: ASSPSDPTDTQY

v_call: TRBV20-1
d_call: -
j_call: TRBJ2-7
cdr3_aa: SAPKSGLSPHGEQY

v_call: TRBV3-1
d_call: TRBD2
j_call: TRBJ2-5
cdr3_aa: ASSQAGGETQY

v_call: TRBV20-1
d_call: -
j_call: TRBJ1-6
cdr3_aa: SASTRWDNSPLH

v_call: TRBV10-3
d_call: -
j_call: TRBJ2-3
cdr3_aa: AISQGTGHLRGGQY

v_call: TRBV18
d_call: -
j_call: TRBJ1-2
cdr3_aa: ASSTSGTDGYT

v_call: TRBV20-1
d_call: -
j_call: TRBJ2-6
cdr3_aa: SARDMGAGANVLT

v_call: TRBV28
d_call: -
j_call: TRBJ2-7
cdr3_aa: ASLGVYEQY

v_call: TRBV27
d_call: TRBD2
j_call: TRBJ2-5
cdr3_aa: ASRQRTTSGITQY

v_call: TRBV4-2
d_call: -
j_call: TRBJ2-7
cdr3_aa: ASSQDSTGGYEQY

v_call: TRBV7-2
d_call: TRBD2
j_call: TRBJ2-1
cdr3_aa: ASSPHGEGSYNEQF

v_call: TRBV6-1
d_call: TRBD1
j_call: TRBJ2-1
cdr3_aa: ASSDYGTEAPHEQF

v_call: TRBV29-1
d_call: -
j_call: TRBJ2-5
cdr3_aa: SIKGGAGKETQY

v_call: TRBV11-2
d_call: -
j_call: TRBJ2-5
cdr3_aa: ASSQYMDGWGTQY

v_call: TRBV10-3
d_call: -
j_call: TRBJ1-2
cdr3_aa: AISEGVWGYT

v_call: TRBV30
d_call: -
j_call: TRBJ2-1
cdr3_aa: AWSVHNEQF

v_call: TRBV11-1
d_call: TRBD2
j_call: TRBJ2-2
cdr3_aa: ASSRDQIAGGPYTGELF

v_call: TRBV6-2/TRBV6-3
d_call: -
j_call: TRBJ2-7
cdr3_aa: ASSSLRGHLGYEQY

v_call: TRBV4-1
d_call: -
j_call: TRBJ2-7
cdr3_aa: ASSQQPPASGLKEQY

v_call: TRBV12-3/TRBV12-4
d_call: TRBD1
j_call: TRBJ1-2
cdr3_aa: ASSSGTGNSGYT

v_call: TRBV2
d_call: -
j_call: TRBJ2-1
cdr3_aa: ASTLRSGENNEQF

v_call: TRBV4-2
d_call: -
j_call: TRBJ2-2
cdr3_aa: ASSQGVANTGELF

v_call: TRBV18
d_call: TRBD2
j_call: TRBJ2-1
cdr3_aa: ASSPLTTSGANEQF

v_call: TRBV13
d_call: -
j_call: TRBJ2-3
cdr3_aa: ASKQGLDTQY

v_call: TRBV21-1
d_call: -
j_call: TRBJ2-7
cdr3_aa: ASSGRDRGPGPHEQY

v_call: TRBV30
d_call: TRBD1
j_call: TRBJ2-7
cdr3_aa: AWIQGGGEQY

v_call: TRBV27
d_call: TRBD1
j_call: TRBJ2-7
cdr3_aa: ASSPDRDHYEQY

v_call: TRBV3-1
d_call: -
j_call: TRBJ2-5
cdr3_aa: ASSHYGGETQY

v_call: TRBV20-1
d_call: TRBD1
j_call: TRBJ2-4
cdr3_aa: SARDLQTDRVLFSKNIQY

v_call: TRBV15
d_call: TRBD2
j_call: TRBJ2-5
cdr3_aa: ATSESGGGSGETQY

v_call: TRBV29-1
d_call: TRBD2
j_call: TRBJ2-7
cdr3_aa: SVEVEGLGVQY

v_call: TRBV5-1
d_call: -
j_call: TRBJ2-5
cdr3_aa: ASRPFVGGDVTQY

v_call: TRBV6-9
d_call: TRBD1
j_call: TRBJ1-6
cdr3_aa: ASSTNRDSDNSPLH

v_call: TRBV7-6
d_call: -
j_call: TRBJ2-2
cdr3_aa: ASSPENRYLTGELF

v_call: TRBV12-3/TRBV12-4
d_call: -
j_call: TRBJ1-1
cdr3_aa: ASSIRVNTEAF